The entry that follows covers one T cell receptor (beta chain) sequence. The antigen it recognizes is unknown. Within one base of it there is no much larger clone, and no base qualities were kept. TCRbeta CDR3 regions were amplified from genomic DNA by means of the immunoSEQ Assay, a bias-controlled multiplex PCR. In the source study's methods: Within the assay, amplification of reference gene primers was used to estimate how many nucleated cells each sample contained. To quantify the absolute abundance of each unique TCRbeta CDR3 rearrangement, sequence reads were collapsed and filtered. Productive Simpson clonality was computed per sample as the square root of Simpson's diversity index over productive rearrangements. TCRdb carries this immuneACCESS record with in-frame sequences only. Its versions omit some clonotypes, under half of them owing to an unresolved V gene in the studies checked, with the rest unexplained. D and trimming come from the DNA, and the V and J calls and clone size come from that table. Counted in this sample were some 45,000 clones; over 90% of them appeared once. The leading ten clones occupy 0.9% to 1.1% of the sample.

V is pared back by 6 bases and J by 6 bases, with 21 bases lying between the germline termini. The germline V gene gives CDR1 as MNHEY and CDR2 as SVGEGT. Including the terminal cysteine and phenylalanine, the CDR3 comprises 15 residues. The kept DNA is CDR3 alone, 45 bases in frame from the first base. One collaborating source in Seattle enrolled patients while the patients were actively infected and followed the patients over time throughout the course of disease. Whole blood was collected in K2EDTA tubes by collaborating institutions according to the institutions' own protocols. For TCRbeta analysis, collaborator samples were shipped as frozen whole blood, as isolated PBMCs, or as DNA extracted from either sample type. This entry comes from a study of blood T cell repertoires in COVID-19 (TCRdb year 2020). The study in broad terms: The collaborator samples originated in the United States, Italy and Spain and spanned the acute and convalescent phases of COVID-19. The sample metadata nearly always contained a de-identified subject ID, COVID-19 status, age in years and sex. Samples came from the ongoing ImmuneRACE study (first 160 participants) plus 1,254 subjects from 6 global collaborators. A freely available public database, intended as a resource for researchers studying the immune response to SARS-CoV-2, is where the repertoires were released. The material from the prospective study consisted of cDNA or gDNA derived from T cells, B-cell-depleted T cells, or PBMCs. Deeply sampled blood TCRbeta repertoires from subjects exposed to, actively infected with, or recovered from COVID-19 were included in the dataset. Where available, HLA class I and class II types were obtained from metadata supplied by the sample provider rather than from assay-based typing.

What the research found in general, with its limitations: The amount of clinical and demographic metadata varied by source and participant and was provided uncurated.

The chain is assembled from TRBV6-2 or TRBV6-3 and TRBJ2-7; TRBD1 is a possible D gene, resting on 5 matching bases. This clonotype was sampled from a man aged 60 to 75 with COVID-19, enrolled during active disease. Material: peripheral blood. Here is the DNA: TGTGCCAGCAGCACTCCGAGAACTCTAAGGGGCGAGCAGTACTTC. The translation is CASSTPRTLRGEQYF.